This is a list of T cell receptor beta chains from one sample in a study of cytomegalovirus exposure and HLA in healthy donors. TCRdb's table, derived via immunoSEQ multiplex PCR, lists solely in-frame clones and lacks some. The sample yields around 120,000 clones, approximately 85% seen once. The sample was PBMCs. The receptors originated from a man aged 18 to 30 in good health and CMV-seronegative. Each CDR3 is given with its conserved first and last residue. D genes are given only for firm matches. The size entry is marked missing in some rows and otherwise reads once, few, many or a size class.

abundance	v_gene	d_gene	j_gene	CDR3nt	CDR3aa
NA	TRBV10-3	NA	TRBJ2-3	TGTGCCATCAGTGATCCACAGGGTCTTCGTACAGATACGCAGTATTTT	CAISDPQGLRTDTQYF
NA	TRBV7-8	NA	TRBJ1-1	TGTGCCAGCAGCTTTTCGGGGACTGCGAACACTGAAGCTTTCTTT	CASSFSGTANTEAFF
NA	TRBV1	NA	TRBJ2-1	TGCACCAGCAGCCATTCGACTAGCGGGAGCTCCTACAATGAGCAGTTCTTC	CTSSHSTSGSSYNEQFF
once	TRBV10-3	NA	TRBJ2-7	TGTGCCAGCCGCGGGGACTCTTACTCCTACGAGCAGTACTTC	CASRGDSYSYEQYF
few	TRBV2	TRBD1	TRBJ2-1	TGTGCCAGCAGTGGGCAGGGGGCGAATGAGCAGTTCTTC	CASSGQGANEQFF
NA	TRBV14	TRBD1	TRBJ1-6	TGTGCCAGCAGCGAAGGTGGGACAGGGATTAGCTCCTATAATTCACCCCTCCACTTT	CASSEGGTGISSYNSPLHF
NA	TRBV6-1	NA	TRBJ2-7	TGTGCCAGCAGGGAGGGGTACGAGCAGTACTTC	CASREGYEQYF
NA	TRBV29-1	TRBD1	TRBJ1-2	TGCAGCGTTGGGATCGGACAGGTACCGGCCTGGGGCTACACCTTC	CSVGIGQVPAWGYTF
NA	TRBV19	TRBD2	TRBJ2-5	TGTGCCAGTAGCACTCTGACTAGCGATCAAGAGACCCAGTACTTC	CASSTLTSDQETQYF
NA	TRBV6-1	NA	TRBJ1-2	TGTGCCAGCAGTGAATTGGTCGGTCGCAGGGGACGGGGGGACTATGGCTACACCTTC	CASSELVGRRGRGDYGYTF
NA	TRBV6-6	TRBD2	TRBJ2-1	TGTGCCAGCAGTTACCCACTAGCGGGGGGGCCCAATGAGCAGTTCTTC	CASSYPLAGGPNEQFF
once	TRBV7-2	NA	TRBJ1-1	TGTGCCAGCAGCCCGGTCATGGGGCGGAGTGACACTGAAGCTTTCTTT	CASSPVMGRSDTEAFF
NA	TRBV6-5	TRBD2	TRBJ2-3	TGTGCCAGCAGTTATATGTGGGAGGGCGCCACAGATACGCAGTATTTT	CASSYMWEGATDTQYF
NA	TRBV2	TRBD2	TRBJ2-1	TGTGCCAGCAGGAGGGCACTAGCGGGGTCGAGCTCCTACAATGAGCAGTTCTTC	CASRRALAGSSSYNEQFF
NA	TRBV19	NA	TRBJ1-1	TGTGCCAGTAGTATTTCGGTGAGCACTGAAGCTTTCTTT	CASSISVSTEAFF